Each of the 8 T cell receptor beta chains below was sequenced from the same sample in a study of CD8 T cells in ankylosing spondylitis. MiXCR, applied by TCRdb to the 5' RACE reads, yields one record per CDR3 protein. The top ten hold about 10% of the sample, which has about 190,000 distinct CDR3 sequences, approximately 12% seen once. The sample was blood, either unsorted or a sorted T cell fraction (not recorded which). The receptor set was obtained from a female donor with ankylosing spondylitis or in good health (not recorded which).

This clonotype appeared a few times. The chain is built from TRBV20-1 and TRBJ1-2; weak D call: TRBD1 (5 bases). Germline V gives CDR1 DFQATT, CDR2 SNEGSKA (reference sequence). The CDR3 extends over 13 amino acids. V was clipped by 5 bases and J by 0 bases, with 10 bases between them. CDR3 DNA: TGCAGTGCTGGGGGGGGTACTAACTATGGCTACACCTTC. Its translation is CSAGGGTNYGYTF.

This clonotype appeared a single time. V gene TRBV19 combines with J gene TRBJ1-2; D is perhaps TRBD1 (6 bases). The CDR3 has 12 residues. Trimming pared 5 bases from V and 8 bases from J, leaving 12 bases between. CDR1 is LNHDA and CDR2 is SQIVND in the germline V gene (reference sequence). Here the CDR3 DNA reads TGTGCCAGTAGTGAACAGGGAGGAGGCTACACCTTC. As protein: CASSEQGGGYTF. Full variable domain (rest looked up from reference TRBV19 and TRBJ1-2): DGGITQSPKYLFRKEGQNVTLSCEQNLNHDAMYWYRQDPGQGLRLIYYSQIVNDFQKGDIAEGYSVSREKKESFPLTVTSAQKNPTAFYLCASSEQGGGYTFGSGTRLTVV.

This clonotype was counted only a few times. V and J are TRBV4-3 and TRBJ2-7, with D perhaps assigned TRBD1 or TRBD2 (7 bases each). The CDR3 totals 16 residues. Germline V gene sequence: CDR1 LGHNA, CDR2 YSLEER. V dropped 0 bases and J dropped 4 bases, with 16 bases sitting between them. The chain's CDR3 is CASSQEGGTDRYEQYF. The CDR3 DNA reads TGCGCCAGCAGCCAAGAGGGGGGGACAGACCGTTACGAGCAGTACTTC.

The table lists this clonotype with many counts. The rearrangement joins TRBV12-3 or TRBV12-4 to TRBJ2-7; maybe TRBD1 (5 bases). This CDR3 is 13 amino acids long. The V end lost 5 bases, the J end lost 2 bases, and 10 bases lay between the germline ends. Here the CDR3 DNA reads TGTGCCAGCAGTCCGACAGCCACCTACGAGCAGTACTTC. This translates into CASSPTATYEQYF.

This clonotype was detected many times. The chain carries TRBV7-2 and TRBJ1-4; D is undetermined. Between the trimmed V and J ends, which lost 5 bases and 8 bases, there was a span of 18 bases. This CDR3 has 15 residues. Per germline, CDR1 SGHTA and CDR2 FQGNSA. The CDR3 region has the DNA TGTGCCAGCAGCCAGTCGCAAGGGAAAGGCGAAAAACTGTTTTTT. Translating gives CASSQSQGKGEKLFF.

Notes on this clonotype: It may be a read error: a sequence one base away is much more abundant. Because the CDR3 is missing its conserved closing phenylalanine or tryptophan, this is likely a read error. The chain uses TRBV3-1 and TRBJ1-1; unclear D gene. V dropped 4 bases and J dropped 7 bases, with 13 bases sitting between them. The CDR3 has 13 amino acids. Germline assignment: CDR1 LGHDT and CDR2 YNNKEL (reference sequence). The CDR3 DNA reads as TGTGCCAGCAGCCTGCCGGGAGGGATTGAAGCTTTCTCT. Translated: CASSLPGGIEAFS.

This clonotype was counted between two and nine times. V and J are TRBV5-5 and TRBJ2-7, with unresolved D. Per the germline V gene, CDR1 is SGHKS and CDR2 is YYEKEE (reference sequence). V was cut by 3 bases and J by 7 bases, with 17 bases left in between. The CDR3 totals 14 residues. CDR3 loop: CASSSRALGGEQYF. In DNA form, the CDR3 reads TGTGCCAGCAGCTCACGGGCCCTAGGCGGAGAGCAGTACTTC.

There are many counts of this clonotype. The chain joins TRBV12-3 or TRBV12-4 to TRBJ1-1, with 9 bases aligning to TRBD1. The CDR3 covers 14 residues. The ends lost 3 bases at V and 3 bases at J; junction bases unmatched: 2. CDR3 in amino acids: CASSFDRGDTEAFF. The CDR3 DNA reads as TGTGCCAGCAGTTTTGACAGGGGGGACACTGAAGCTTTCTTT.